What follows are 7 T cell receptor beta chains derived from one specimen sequenced in a study of blood T cell repertoires in COVID-19. Assay used: immunoSEQ multiplex PCR; TCRdb lists only in-frame clones, some missing. The table includes roughly 170,000 clones, 85% to 90% detected once. Sequenced material: peripheral blood. Receptors originate from a woman in her sixties or seventies with COVID-19, enrolled during active disease.

The J gene is TRBJ1-1, the V gene TRBV2, with D perhaps matching TRBD1 (6 bases). Germline values: CDR1 SNHLY, CDR2 FYNNEI. The CDR3 totals 14 residues. V was shortened by 4 bases and J by 5 bases, with 14 bases between the two germline ends. The CDR3 region has the DNA TGTGCCAGCAGTGCTACAGGGTGGACGACTGAAGCTTTCTTT. Translating it yields CASSATGWTTEAFF.

The chain links TRBV20-1 to TRBJ2-7; 13 nucleotides match TRBD2. V lost 3 bases, J lost 4 bases, and 3 bases stayed unmatched. The germline gives CDR1 DFQATT, CDR2 SNEGSKA (reference sequence). The CDR3 consists of 14 residues. CDR3 coding DNA: TGCAGTGCTAGTCTGGGACTAGCGGGGTACGAGCAGTACTTC. It translates to CSASLGLAGYEQYF.

V is TRBV6-5 and J is TRBJ2-3; weak D call: TRBD2 (5 bases). The V end was cut by 6 bases, the J end by 4 bases, with 17 bases between. Germline lookup yields CDR1 MNHEY and CDR2 SVGAGI. CDR3 length: 15 amino acids. CDR3 loop: CASRDFRTGSDTQYF. The CDR3 region has the DNA TGTGCCAGCAGGGACTTCCGGACTGGGTCAGATACGCAGTATTTT.

The rearrangement joins TRBV11-2 to TRBJ1-2, with a tentative D call TRBD1 (5 bases). CDR1 is SGHAT, CDR2 FQNNGV, per germline. V lost 6 bases and J lost 7, with 15 bases in between. The CDR3 spans 13 residues. The CDR3 bases are TGTGCCAGCAGTCTCCCCGGGACTTCTGGCTACACCTTC. Translated, it gives CASSLPGTSGYTF.

The genes are TRBV29-1 and TRBJ2-2, with 7 bases matching TRBD2. V lost 6 bases, J lost 1 base, and 5 bases stayed unmatched. The CDR3 is 14 residues long. Germline CDR1 reads SQVTM; CDR2 reads ANQGSEA. The CDR3 region is CSVGTTLNTGELFF. The CDR3 DNA follows: TGCAGCGTAGGGACTACTCTGAACACCGGGGAGCTGTTTTTT.

This clone was seen just once. In the same sample, other DNA sequences code for this CDR3. The rearrangement uses TRBV6-2 or TRBV6-3 and TRBJ2-7; TRBD2 might be the D (5 bases). This CDR3 is built from 12 residues. Germline CDR1 MNHEY, CDR2 SVGEGT. Between the trimmed V and J ends, which lost 5 bases and 3 bases, there was a span of 8 bases. In nucleotides, the CDR3 is TGTGCCAGCAGTAGAGGGAGCTACGAGCAGTACTTC. It specifies CASSRGSYEQYF.

The CDR3 DNA reads as TGTGCCAGCAGCCAAGGTGGGACAGGGATCCACGAGCAGTACTTC. Protein product: CASSQGGTGIHEQYF. V is TRBV4-2 and J is TRBJ2-7, with 9 positions matching TRBD1. Germline trimming cut 1 base from V and 5 bases from J; bases unmatched to any gene: 6. CDR1 LGHNA and CDR2 YNFKEQ come from the germline V gene. This CDR3 spans 15 amino acids.